The rows below give T cell receptor beta chains drawn from one sample of a study of blood T cell repertoires in COVID-19. Sequenced by immunoSEQ multiplex PCR; TCRdb stores in-frame clones only, minus some. The sample includes 150,000 to 200,000 clones, over 70% of them seen just once. Sample: peripheral blood. The receptors derive from a woman of 80 years or more with active or convalescent COVID-19. The conserved cysteine and the conserved F or W are not part of the CDR3 here.

CDR3 protein	J gene	V gene
ARSFPDRGSNQPQH	TRBJ1-5	TRBV5-3
ASSSDRDNSPLH	TRBJ1-6	TRBV6-5
ASSSSSGGRAYGYT	TRBJ1-2	TRBV7-6
ASSLTLEEQY	TRBJ2-7	TRBV7-6
ASSPQSGTASTDTQY	TRBJ2-3	TRBV27
ASSLVSSGGSTDTQY	TRBJ2-3	TRBV7-2
ASSRPLGSSYNEQF	TRBJ2-1	TRBV4-1
SVAETTTYEQY	TRBJ2-7	TRBV29-1
ASSGQGAGTEAF	TRBJ1-1	TRBV5-1
ASNWCGETQY	TRBJ2-5	TRBV27
ASSSPGQGSNEQY	TRBJ2-7	TRBV6-5
ASSSRGTGNTGELF	TRBJ2-2	TRBV5-1
SVRPPADTEAF	TRBJ1-1	TRBV29-1
ASSLGQGASYSPLH	TRBJ1-6	TRBV5-4
ASGLIPSGGWTQY	TRBJ2-5	TRBV12-5
ASSAFLTTGEKLF	TRBJ1-4	TRBV9
AISEGAGYYNEQF	TRBJ2-1	TRBV10-3
ASSPGNYGYT	TRBJ1-2	TRBV19
ASSHAFKRGNEQF	TRBJ2-1	TRBV3-1/TRBV3-2
ASSLRTGTSNQPQH	TRBJ1-5	TRBV5-6
ASSTTGGRTEAF	TRBJ1-1	TRBV19
ASSTRQGSGNTIY	TRBJ1-3	TRBV7-8
ASSQERGLPHYEQY	TRBJ2-7	TRBV3-1/TRBV3-2
ASSIGQVYNEQF	TRBJ2-1	TRBV18
ASYGGGETQY	TRBJ2-5	TRBV2
ASSDFDRNTEAF	TRBJ1-1	TRBV19
ASSLIYSYEQY	TRBJ2-7	TRBV2
ASSYADFSGANVLT	TRBJ2-6	TRBV6-5
ASSETVNTGELF	TRBJ2-2	TRBV5-1
ASSRDRADTQY	TRBJ2-3	TRBV7-8
ASSSAGGARNEQF	TRBJ2-1	TRBV7-2
ASFRGTGAPYEQY	TRBJ2-7	TRBV5-1
ASSLAATGPGGEAF	TRBJ1-1	TRBV11-2
ASRLAGGYEQY	TRBJ2-7	TRBV7-2
ATSRGTEAF	TRBJ1-1	TRBV24-1
ASTGDRNTEAF	TRBJ1-1	TRBV2
ASSPLRQGLNTGELF	TRBJ2-2	TRBV18
ASKQGPAGELF	TRBJ2-2	TRBV6-5
ASSLVYPSYNEQF	TRBJ2-1	TRBV11-2
ASSQDRMGATNEKLF	TRBJ1-4	TRBV4-1
ASSLSGGLEKLF	TRBJ1-4	TRBV18
ASSPPGQGGYEQY	TRBJ2-7	TRBV18
AIRRVQDNSPLH	TRBJ1-6	TRBV10-3
ASSPQGTEAF	TRBJ1-1	TRBV7-9
ASSQDIGGGTGELF	TRBJ2-2	TRBV4-1
ASSPDSLGTDTQY	TRBJ2-3	TRBV7-2
ASSLVSSGGDTQY	TRBJ2-3	TRBV5-1
ASTPGGARWDEQY	TRBJ2-7	TRBV5-4
ASSQTLTGDTEAF	TRBJ1-1	TRBV4-3
ALEPGGGVDTQY	TRBJ2-3	TRBV7-9
ASSPFGRNYGYT	TRBJ1-2	TRBV7-9
ASSFLGRTDNSPLH	TRBJ1-6	TRBV11-2
ASSRTGTVYNSPLH	TRBJ1-6	TRBV4-1
ASSQYWTSGDYTGELF	TRBJ2-2	TRBV4-2
ASRRTGTGKDEQY	TRBJ2-7	TRBV6-5
ASSPGHFTEAF	TRBJ1-1	TRBV19
ASRQNTGELF	TRBJ2-2	TRBV6-6